This entry features one T cell receptor beta chain sequence. This CDR3 has 13 amino acids. Trimming removed 7 bases at V and 1 base at J, with 10 bases between. Germline V lookup: CDR1 SNHLY, CDR2 FYNNEI. This record belongs to a study of blood T cell repertoires in COVID-19. Across the whole study: The origin of the acute and convalescent COVID-19 samples was the United States, Italy and Spain. PBMCs, B-cell-depleted T cells, or T cells provided the cDNA or gDNA that made up the material.

Authors' data handling: Amplification of reference gene primers was used by the study to estimate nucleated cell counts. Data came from immunoSEQ multiplex PCR; TCRdb stores just in-frame clones and leaves some out. From that table come the V and J calls and clone size; the DNA was used to work out D and trimming. The repertoire holds about 95,000 clones, with approximately 87% as singletons. What was sequenced was peripheral blood. V gene TRBV2 combines with J gene TRBJ1-2; the D gene is possibly TRBD1 (5 bases). The receptor was derived from a human donor in a cohort sampled during active COVID-19. CDR3 protein: CASTTGGNYGYTF. CDR3 coding DNA: TGTGCCAGCACCACCGGGGGTAACTATGGCTACACCTTC.